The rows below give T cell receptor beta chains drawn from one sample of a study of CD4+ T cells in melanoma. Produced via immunoSEQ multiplex PCR; TCRdb's table is partial and in-frame only. The sample carries roughly 12,000 clones, 66% recorded once. The sample consisted of cells from a culture (not recorded whether cultured in vitro). The receptors derive from a human donor with melanoma. Both conserved end residues are part of each CDR3. Fields, in order: J gene, D gene, clone size, V gene, CDR3 DNA, CDR3 protein. A D gene is named only where the DNA matches it firmly. A clone size is listed for some rows: how often the clone was seen (once, few, many), or a class if it is expanded.

TRBJ1-3 . . TRBV11-2 TGTGCCAGCAGCTTAGTGCAGGGCTCGGCTGGAAACACCATATATTTT CASSLVQGSAGNTIYF
TRBJ2-1 . . TRBV15 TGTGCCACCAGCAGAGATATGGGGGTTGAGCAGTTCTTC CATSRDMGVEQFF
TRBJ2-5 . . TRBV7-8 TGTGCCAGCAGCTTAAATTCGGCGGGAGAGACCCAGTACTTC CASSLNSAGETQYF
TRBJ1-2 . . TRBV6-5 TGTGCCAGTGCTTCGGACGGGAACTATGGCTACACCTTC CASASDGNYGYTF
TRBJ1-2 . . TRBV9 TGTGCCAGCAGCGTAGGACGGTTCGGGAGCTATGGCTACACCTTC CASSVGRFGSYGYTF
TRBJ2-3 . . TRBV12-2 TGTGCAAGTCGCTTAGTGGGACAGGGAGGCACAGATACGCAGTATTTT CASRLVGQGGTDTQYF
TRBJ2-3 TRBD2 . TRBV10-3 TGTGCCATCAGGGGACTAGCGGGGGCGGATACGCAGTATTTT CAIRGLAGADTQYF
TRBJ2-3 . . TRBV27 TGTGCCAGCAGCTCCCCGTCGGGATCCACAGATACGCAGTATTTT CASSSPSGSTDTQYF
TRBJ2-5 . . TRBV7-9 TGTGCCAGCAGCTTATCCGGGTTGGAGACCCAGTACTTC CASSLSGLETQYF
TRBJ1-5 TRBD1 few TRBV7-2 TGTGCCAGCAGCACCCTGTGGACAGGGCAGCCCCAGCATTTT CASSTLWTGQPQHF
TRBJ1-2 TRBD1 once TRBV29-1 TGCAGCGTTGAAAAGGGACAGAGGGGCTACACCTTC CSVEKGQRGYTF
TRBJ1-6 . . TRBV6-5 TGTGCCAGCAGTTACGGGGGGGCACCCCTCCACTTT CASSYGGAPLHF
TRBJ2-3 . . TRBV9 TGTGCCAGCAGCTCGGGGGGCTGGAGCACAGATACGCAGTATTTT CASSSGGWSTDTQYF
TRBJ2-5 . . TRBV6-6 TGTGCCAGCAGTCGAGCCGGGACTGCCGGTGAGACCCAGTACTTC CASSRAGTAGETQYF
TRBJ1-2 . . TRBV7-2 TGTGCCAGCAGCTTAAGGCAGGGTGGATATGGCTACACCTTC CASSLRQGGYGYTF
TRBJ1-4 TRBD1 . TRBV4-1 TGCGCCAGCAGCCAAGCTTGGCAGGGGGGCAGAGAAAAACTGTTTTTT CASSQAWQGGREKLFF
TRBJ1-5 . few TRBV19 TGTGCCAGTATAGGGACGCAGGGAGCTCAGCCCCAGCATTTT CASIGTQGAQPQHF
TRBJ2-2 . . TRBV5-4 TGTGCCAGCAGTCAAACCGGGGAGCTGTTTTTT CASSQTGELFF
TRBJ1-6 TRBD1 once TRBV19 TGTGCCAGTAGGGACAGGGGGAGCTCCTATAATTCACCCCTCCACTTT CASRDRGSSYNSPLHF
TRBJ1-3 TRBD1 . TRBV7-9 TGTGCCAGCAGCCGCCCGGGACAGGCACAGACCGAACGAAACACCATATATTTT CASSRPGQAQTERNTIYF
TRBJ2-3 TRBD2 few TRBV9 TGTGCCAGCAGCCCCCTAGCGGAGCCTTCGCTTGATACGCAGTATTTT CASSPLAEPSLDTQYF
TRBJ2-5 . . TRBV29-1 TGCAGCGTTGAACCGGGGGGCGAGACCCAGTACTTC CSVEPGGETQYF
TRBJ1-6 TRBD1 . TRBV5-1 TGCGCCAGCAGTTTAGGGACAGGGGTTTTGGCCCTCCACTTT CASSLGTGVLALHF
TRBJ1-6 . . TRBV2 TGTGCCAGCAGTGAAAGGGCCCCGGATAATTCACCCCTCCACTTT CASSERAPDNSPLHF
TRBJ1-5 TRBD1 . TRBV19 TGTGCCAGTCGGGACAGGGGGTATCAGCCCCAGCATTTT CASRDRGYQPQHF
TRBJ2-7 . . TRBV27 TGTGCCAGCAGTTTGGTCCCCGGGGCCTACGAGCAGTACTTC CASSLVPGAYEQYF
TRBJ2-7 . once TRBV6-4 TGTGCCAGAGACCCCTCCTACGAGCAGTACTTC CARDPSYEQYF
TRBJ1-2 TRBD1 . TRBV2 TGTGCCAGCAGTCCGGACAGGTCGGCCTATGGCTACACCTTC CASSPDRSAYGYTF
TRBJ2-5 TRBD2 . TRBV5-1 TGCGCCAGCAGCTTGGGTAGCGGGGGGACTTACCAAGAGACCCAGTACTTC CASSLGSGGTYQETQYF
TRBJ2-1 TRBD2 . TRBV14 TGTGCCAGCAGCCAAGATGGGACTAGTTTCCGTGAGCAGTTCTTC CASSQDGTSFREQFF
TRBJ2-3 . . TRBV5-6 TGTGCCAGCAGCCAACTTTCCGGGAACCACAACGCGCAGTATTTT CASSQLSGNHNAQYF
TRBJ1-3 TRBD1 . TRBV6-6 TGTGCCACCGGGACAGGGGGAAACACCATATATTTT CATGTGGNTIYF
TRBJ1-4 . . TRBV30 TGTGCCTGGAACCGGGGAGCCAATGAAAAACTGTTTTTT CAWNRGANEKLFF
TRBJ1-2 TRBD1 . TRBV6-5 TGTGCCAGCAGTGGGGACAGGAGCTATGGCTACACCTTC CASSGDRSYGYTF
TRBJ1-5 TRBD1 . TRBV19 TGTGCCAGTAGTTGGCAGGGGGGCAATCAGCCCCAGCATTTT CASSWQGGNQPQHF
TRBJ1-2 . few TRBV6-5 TGTGCCAGCAGGGCGCCTGGGGATAACTATGGCTACACCTTC CASRAPGDNYGYTF
TRBJ1-6 . . TRBV10-3 TGTGCCATCAGTCCTACAGTTACCTATAATTCACCCCTCCACTTT CAISPTVTYNSPLHF
TRBJ2-7 . once TRBV6-5 TGTGCCAGCAGTTACTCGTATTACGAGCAGTACTTC CASSYSYYEQYF
TRBJ2-6 . . TRBV7-2 TGTGCCAGCAGCTTAAAAGAGACAGTAAGCTCTGGGGCCAACGTCCTGACTTTC CASSLKETVSSGANVLTF
TRBJ2-7 TRBD1 . TRBV4-2 TGTGCCAGCAGAGGACAGGCGGGCTACGAGCAGTACTTC CASRGQAGYEQYF